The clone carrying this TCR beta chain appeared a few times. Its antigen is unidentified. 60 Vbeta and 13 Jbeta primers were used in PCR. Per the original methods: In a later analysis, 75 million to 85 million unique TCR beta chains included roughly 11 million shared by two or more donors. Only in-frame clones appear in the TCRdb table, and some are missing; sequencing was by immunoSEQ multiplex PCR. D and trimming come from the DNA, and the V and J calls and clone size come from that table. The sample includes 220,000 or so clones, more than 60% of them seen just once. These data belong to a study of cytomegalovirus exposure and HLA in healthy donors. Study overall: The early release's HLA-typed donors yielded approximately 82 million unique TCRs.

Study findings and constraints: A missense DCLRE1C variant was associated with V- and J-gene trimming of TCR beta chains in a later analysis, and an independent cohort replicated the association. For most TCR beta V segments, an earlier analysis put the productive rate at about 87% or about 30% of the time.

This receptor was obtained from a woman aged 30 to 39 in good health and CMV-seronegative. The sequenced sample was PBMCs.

CDR3 residues: CASSSILTNANTGELFF. The DNA for the CDR3 is TGTGCCAGCAGCTCGATACTGACAAACGCGAACACCGGGGAGCTGTTTTTT. V is TRBV5-6 and J is TRBJ2-2, with D uncertain. The length of the CDR3 is 17 residues. V gave up 3 bases and J gave up 0 bases, with 15 bases separating them. The germline V gene has CDR1 SGHDT and CDR2 YYEEEE.